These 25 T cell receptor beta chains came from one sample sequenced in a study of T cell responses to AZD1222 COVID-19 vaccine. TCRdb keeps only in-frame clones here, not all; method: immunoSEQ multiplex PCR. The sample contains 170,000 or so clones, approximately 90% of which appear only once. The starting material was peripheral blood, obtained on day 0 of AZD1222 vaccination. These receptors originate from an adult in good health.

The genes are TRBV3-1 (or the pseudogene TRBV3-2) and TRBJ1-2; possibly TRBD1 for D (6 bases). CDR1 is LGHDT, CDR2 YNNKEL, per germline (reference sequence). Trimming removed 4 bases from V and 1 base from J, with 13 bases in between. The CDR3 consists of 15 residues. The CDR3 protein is CASSPARGHNYGYTF. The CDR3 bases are TGTGCCAGCAGCCCGGCCCGGGGGCATAACTATGGCTACACCTTC.

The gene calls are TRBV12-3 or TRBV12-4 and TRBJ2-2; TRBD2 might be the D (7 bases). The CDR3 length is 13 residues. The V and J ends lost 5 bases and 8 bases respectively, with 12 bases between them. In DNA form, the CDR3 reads TGTGCCAGCAGTCTCGGGGGGCTTGGGGAGCTGTTTTTT. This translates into CASSLGGLGELFF.

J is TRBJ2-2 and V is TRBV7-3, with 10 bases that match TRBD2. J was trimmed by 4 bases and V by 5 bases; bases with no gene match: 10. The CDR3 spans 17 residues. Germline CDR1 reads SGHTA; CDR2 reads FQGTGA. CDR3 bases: TGTGCCAGCAGCCTAGATCCCACTAGCGGGGCCACCGGGGAGCTGTTTTTT. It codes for CASSLDPTSGATGELFF.

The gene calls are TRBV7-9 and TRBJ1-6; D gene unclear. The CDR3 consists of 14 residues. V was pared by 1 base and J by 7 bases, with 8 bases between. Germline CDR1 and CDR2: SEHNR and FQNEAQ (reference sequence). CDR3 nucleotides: TGTGCCAGCAGCTTAGGGGGAGACAATTCACCCCTCCACTTT. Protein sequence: CASSLGGDNSPLHF. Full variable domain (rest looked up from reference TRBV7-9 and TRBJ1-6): DTGVSQNPRHKITKRGQNVTFRCDPISEHNRLYWYRQTLGQGPEFLTYFQNEAQLEKSRLLSDRFSAERPKGSFSTLEIQRTEQGDSAMYLCASSLGGDNSPLHFGNGTRLTVT.

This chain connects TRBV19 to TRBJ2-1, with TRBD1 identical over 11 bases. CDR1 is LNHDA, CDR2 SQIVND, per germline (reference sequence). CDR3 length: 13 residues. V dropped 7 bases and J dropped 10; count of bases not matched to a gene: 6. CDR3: CASKGQGAEEQFF. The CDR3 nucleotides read TGTGCCAGTAAAGGACAGGGGGCCGAAGAGCAGTTCTTC. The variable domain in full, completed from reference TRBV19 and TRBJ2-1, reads DGGITQSPKYLFRKEGQNVTLSCEQNLNHDAMYWYRQDPGQGLRLIYYSQIVNDFQKGDIAEGYSVSREKKESFPLTVTSAQKNPTAFYLCASKGQGAEEQFFGPGTRLTVL.

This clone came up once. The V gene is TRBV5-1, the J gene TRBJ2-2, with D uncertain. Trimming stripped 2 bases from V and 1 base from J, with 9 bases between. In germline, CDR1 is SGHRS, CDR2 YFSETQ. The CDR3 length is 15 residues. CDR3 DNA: TGCGCCAGCAGCTTTCACTCCCTGAACACCGGGGAGCTGTTTTTT. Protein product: CASSFHSLNTGELFF.

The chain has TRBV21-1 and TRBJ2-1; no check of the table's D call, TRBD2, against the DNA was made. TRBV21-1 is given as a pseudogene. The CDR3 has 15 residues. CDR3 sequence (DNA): TGTGCCAGCAGCAAAGGAGCGGGGGGGCTCGATGAGCAGTTCTTC. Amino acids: CASSKGAGGLDEQFF.

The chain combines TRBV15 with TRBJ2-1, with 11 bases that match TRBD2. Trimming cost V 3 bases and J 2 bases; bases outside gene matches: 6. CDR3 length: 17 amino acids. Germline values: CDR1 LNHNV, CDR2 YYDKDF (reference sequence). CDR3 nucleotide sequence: TGTGCCACCAGCAGGGTTTTAGCGGGGGGGCCCTACAATGAGCAGTTCTTC. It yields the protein CATSRVLAGGPYNEQFF.

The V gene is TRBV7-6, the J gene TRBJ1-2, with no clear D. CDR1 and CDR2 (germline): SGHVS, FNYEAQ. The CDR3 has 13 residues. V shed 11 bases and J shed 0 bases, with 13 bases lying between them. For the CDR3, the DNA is TGTGCCGTATACACGCAAGCTAACTATGGCTACACCTTC. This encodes CAVYTQANYGYTF.

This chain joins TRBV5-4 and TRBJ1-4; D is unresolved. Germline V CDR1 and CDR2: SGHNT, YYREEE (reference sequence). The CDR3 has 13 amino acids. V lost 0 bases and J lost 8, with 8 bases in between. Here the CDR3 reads CASSLVGGEKLFF. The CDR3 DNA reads TGTGCCAGCAGCTTGGTCGGTGGCGAAAAACTGTTTTTT.

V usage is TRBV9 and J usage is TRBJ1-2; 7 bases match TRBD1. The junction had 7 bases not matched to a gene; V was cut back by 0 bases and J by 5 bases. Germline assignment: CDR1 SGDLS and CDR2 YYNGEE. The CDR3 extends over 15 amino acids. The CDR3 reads CASSVARAGGYGYTF. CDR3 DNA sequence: TGTGCCAGCAGCGTAGCTCGGGCAGGGGGATATGGCTACACCTTC.

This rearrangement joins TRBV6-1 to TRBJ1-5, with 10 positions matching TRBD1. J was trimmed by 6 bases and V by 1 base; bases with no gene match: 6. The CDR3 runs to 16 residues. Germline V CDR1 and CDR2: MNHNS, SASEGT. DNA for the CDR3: TGTGCCAGCAGTGAAGGGGGACAGGGGACGGGTCAGCCCCAGCATTTT. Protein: CASSEGGQGTGQPQHF.

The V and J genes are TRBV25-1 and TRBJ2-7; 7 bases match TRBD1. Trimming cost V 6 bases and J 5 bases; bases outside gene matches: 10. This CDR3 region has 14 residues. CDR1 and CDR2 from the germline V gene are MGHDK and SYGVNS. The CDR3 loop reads CASRPSDRIHEQYF. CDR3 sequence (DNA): TGTGCCAGCAGACCCTCGGACAGGATCCACGAGCAGTACTTC.

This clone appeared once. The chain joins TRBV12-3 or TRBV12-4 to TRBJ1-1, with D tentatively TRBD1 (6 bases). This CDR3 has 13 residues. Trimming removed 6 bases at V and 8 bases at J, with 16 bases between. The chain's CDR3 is CASSFTSGGEAFF. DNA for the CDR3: TGTGCCAGCAGCTTCACCTCCGGGGGCGAAGCTTTCTTT.

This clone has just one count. The CDR3 loop reads CASSPLQGATDTGELFF. CDR3 bases: TGTGCCAGCTCACCACTGCAGGGGGCTACGGACACCGGGGAGCTGTTTTTT. The V call is TRBV18, the J call TRBJ2-2; TRBD1 matches at 8 bases. The CDR3 covers 17 residues. The trim removed 1 base at V and 3 bases at J, leaving 7 bases unmatched. CDR1 is KGHSH and CDR2 is LQKENI in the germline V gene.

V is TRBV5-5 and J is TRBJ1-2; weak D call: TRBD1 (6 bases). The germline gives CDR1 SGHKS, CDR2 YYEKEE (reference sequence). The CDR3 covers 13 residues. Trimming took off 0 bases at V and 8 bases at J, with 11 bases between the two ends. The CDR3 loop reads CASSLGQGHGYTF. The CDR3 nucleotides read TGTGCCAGCAGCTTGGGTCAGGGACACGGCTACACCTTC.

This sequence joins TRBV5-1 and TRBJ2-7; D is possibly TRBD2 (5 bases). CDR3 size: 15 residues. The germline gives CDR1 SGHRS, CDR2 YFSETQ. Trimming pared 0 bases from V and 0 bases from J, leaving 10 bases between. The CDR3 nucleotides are TGCGCCAGCAGCTTGGCGGGGAAAAGCTCCTACGAGCAGTACTTC. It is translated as CASSLAGKSSYEQYF. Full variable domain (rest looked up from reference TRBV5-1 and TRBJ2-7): KAGVTQTPRYLIKTRGQQVTLSCSPISGHRSVSWYQQTPGQGLQFLFEYFSETQRNKGNFPGRFSGRQFSNSRSEMNVSTLELGDSALYLCASSLAGKSSYEQYFGPGTRLTVT.

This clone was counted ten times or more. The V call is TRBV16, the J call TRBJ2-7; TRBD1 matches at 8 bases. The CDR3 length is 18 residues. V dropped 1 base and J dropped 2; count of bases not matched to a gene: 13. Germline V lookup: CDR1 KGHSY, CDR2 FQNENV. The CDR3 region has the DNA TGTGCCAGCAGCCAATGGGAGTGGGCAGGACAGGGAGCCTACGAGCAGTACTTC. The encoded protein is CASSQWEWAGQGAYEQYF.

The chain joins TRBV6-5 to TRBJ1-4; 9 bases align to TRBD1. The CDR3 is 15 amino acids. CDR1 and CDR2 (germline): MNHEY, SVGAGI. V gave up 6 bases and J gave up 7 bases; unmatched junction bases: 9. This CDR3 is CASSPGTGLGEKLFF. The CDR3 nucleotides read TGTGCCAGCAGCCCCGGGACAGGGTTAGGTGAAAAACTGTTTTTT.

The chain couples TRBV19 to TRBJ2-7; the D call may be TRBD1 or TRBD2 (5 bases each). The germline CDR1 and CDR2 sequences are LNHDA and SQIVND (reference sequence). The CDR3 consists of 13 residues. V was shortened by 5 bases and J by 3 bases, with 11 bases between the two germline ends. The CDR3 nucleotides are TGTGCCAGTAGTTCGGGACGCCTCTACGAGCAGTACTTC. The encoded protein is CASSSGRLYEQYF.

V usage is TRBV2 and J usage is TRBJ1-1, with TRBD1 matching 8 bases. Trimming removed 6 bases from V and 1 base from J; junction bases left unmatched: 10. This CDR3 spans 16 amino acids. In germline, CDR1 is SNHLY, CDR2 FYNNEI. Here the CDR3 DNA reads TGTGCCAGCAGCAACAGGGGGTTCGGCGGGAACACTGAAGCTTTCTTT. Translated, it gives CASSNRGFGGNTEAFF.

The CDR3 here is CASRVTGELGYTF. Here the CDR3 DNA reads TGTGCCAGCAGAGTTACAGGGGAATTAGGCTACACCTTC. This sequence joins TRBV6-5 and TRBJ1-2, with TRBD1 matching over 7 bases. Germline loops: CDR1 MNHEY, CDR2 SVGAGI. Trimming took 6 bases from V and 8 from J; bases not matched to a gene: 9. The CDR3 is 13 amino acids.

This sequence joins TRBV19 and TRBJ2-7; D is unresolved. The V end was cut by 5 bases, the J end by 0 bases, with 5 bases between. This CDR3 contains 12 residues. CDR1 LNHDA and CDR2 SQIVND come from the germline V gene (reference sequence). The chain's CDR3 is CASSAPSYEQYF. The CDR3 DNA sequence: TGTGCCAGTAGTGCACCCTCCTACGAGCAGTACTTC.

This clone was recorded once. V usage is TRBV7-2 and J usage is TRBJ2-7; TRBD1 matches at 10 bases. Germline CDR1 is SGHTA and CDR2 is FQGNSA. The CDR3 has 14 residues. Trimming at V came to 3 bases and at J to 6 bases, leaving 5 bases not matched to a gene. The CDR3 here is CASSLGQGIGEQYF. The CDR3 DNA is TGTGCCAGCAGCTTGGGACAGGGGATCGGCGAGCAGTACTTC.

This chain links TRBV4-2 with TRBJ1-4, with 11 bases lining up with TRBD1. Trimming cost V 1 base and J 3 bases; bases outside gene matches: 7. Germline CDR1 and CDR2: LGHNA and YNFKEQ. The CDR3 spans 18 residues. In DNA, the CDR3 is TGTGCCAGCAGCCAAGGTGGCGGGACAGGGGGAGCTAATGAAAAACTGTTTTTT. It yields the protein CASSQGGGTGGANEKLFF.